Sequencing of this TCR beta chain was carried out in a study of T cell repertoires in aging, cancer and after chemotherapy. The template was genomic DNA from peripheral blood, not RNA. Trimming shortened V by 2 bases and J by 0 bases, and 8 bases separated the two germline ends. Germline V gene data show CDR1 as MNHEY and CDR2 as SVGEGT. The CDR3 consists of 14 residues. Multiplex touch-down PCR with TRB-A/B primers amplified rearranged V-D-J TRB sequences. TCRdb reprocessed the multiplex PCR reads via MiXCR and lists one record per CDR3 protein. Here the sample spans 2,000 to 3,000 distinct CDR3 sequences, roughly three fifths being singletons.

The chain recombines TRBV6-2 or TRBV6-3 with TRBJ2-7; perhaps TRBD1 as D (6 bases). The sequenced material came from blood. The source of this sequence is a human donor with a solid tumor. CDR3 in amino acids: CASSYGTNSYEQYF. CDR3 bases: TGTGCCAGCAGTTACGGGACAAACTCCTACGAGCAGTACTTC.